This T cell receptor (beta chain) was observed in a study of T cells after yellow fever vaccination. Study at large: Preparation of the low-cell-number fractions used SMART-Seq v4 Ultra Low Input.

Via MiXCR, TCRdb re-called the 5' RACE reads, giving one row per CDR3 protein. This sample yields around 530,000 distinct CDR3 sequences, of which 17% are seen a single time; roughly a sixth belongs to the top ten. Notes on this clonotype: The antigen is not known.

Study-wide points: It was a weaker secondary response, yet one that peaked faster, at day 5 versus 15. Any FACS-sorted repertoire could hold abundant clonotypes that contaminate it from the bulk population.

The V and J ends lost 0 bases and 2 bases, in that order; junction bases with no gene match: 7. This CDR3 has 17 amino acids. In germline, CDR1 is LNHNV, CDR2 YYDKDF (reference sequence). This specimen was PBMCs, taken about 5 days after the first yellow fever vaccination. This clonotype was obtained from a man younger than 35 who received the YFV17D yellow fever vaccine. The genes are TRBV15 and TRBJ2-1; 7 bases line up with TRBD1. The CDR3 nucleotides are TGTGCCACCAGCAGAGATGTGGAGACAGGGCCCTACAATGAGCAGTTCTTC. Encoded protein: CATSRDVETGPYNEQFF.